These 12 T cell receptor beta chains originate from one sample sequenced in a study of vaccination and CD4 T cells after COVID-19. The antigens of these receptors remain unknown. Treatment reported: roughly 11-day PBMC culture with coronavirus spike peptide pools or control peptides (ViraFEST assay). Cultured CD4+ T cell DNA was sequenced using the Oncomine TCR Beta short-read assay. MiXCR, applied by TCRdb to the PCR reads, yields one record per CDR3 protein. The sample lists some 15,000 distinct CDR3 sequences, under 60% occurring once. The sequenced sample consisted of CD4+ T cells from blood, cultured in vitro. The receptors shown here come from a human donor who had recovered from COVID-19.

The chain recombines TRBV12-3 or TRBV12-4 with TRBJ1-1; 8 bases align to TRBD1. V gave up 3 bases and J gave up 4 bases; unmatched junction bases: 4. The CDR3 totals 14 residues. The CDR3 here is CASSFQGASTEAFF. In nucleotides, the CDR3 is TGTGCCAGCAGTTTCCAGGGGGCGAGCACTGAAGCTTTCTTT.

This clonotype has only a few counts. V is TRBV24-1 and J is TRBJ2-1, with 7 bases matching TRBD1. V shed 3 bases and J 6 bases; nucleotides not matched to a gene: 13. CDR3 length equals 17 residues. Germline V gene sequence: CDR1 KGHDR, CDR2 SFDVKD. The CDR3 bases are TGTGCCACCAGTGATAGTAGACAGGGCACGACTGGCAATGAGCAGTTCTTC. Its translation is CATSDSRQGTTGNEQFF.

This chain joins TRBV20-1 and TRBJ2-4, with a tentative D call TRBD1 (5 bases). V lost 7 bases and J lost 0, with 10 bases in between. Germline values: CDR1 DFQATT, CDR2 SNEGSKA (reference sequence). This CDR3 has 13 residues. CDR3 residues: CSEGPLAKNIQYF. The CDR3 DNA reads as TGCAGTGAGGGGCCGCTAGCCAAAAACATTCAGTACTTC.

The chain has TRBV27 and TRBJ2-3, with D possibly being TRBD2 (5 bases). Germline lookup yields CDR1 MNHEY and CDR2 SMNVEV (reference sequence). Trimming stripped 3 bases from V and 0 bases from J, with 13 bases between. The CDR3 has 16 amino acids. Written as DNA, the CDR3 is TGTGCCAGCAGTTTCTTCAAGGGCGGGAGCACAGATACGCAGTATTTT. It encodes CASSFFKGGSTDTQYF.

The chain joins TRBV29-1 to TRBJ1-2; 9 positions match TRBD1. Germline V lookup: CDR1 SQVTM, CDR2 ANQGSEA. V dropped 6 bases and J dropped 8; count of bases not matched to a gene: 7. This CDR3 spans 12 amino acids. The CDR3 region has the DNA TGCAGCGTCGGGGACAGGGAGAGGGGCTACACCTTC. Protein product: CSVGDRERGYTF.

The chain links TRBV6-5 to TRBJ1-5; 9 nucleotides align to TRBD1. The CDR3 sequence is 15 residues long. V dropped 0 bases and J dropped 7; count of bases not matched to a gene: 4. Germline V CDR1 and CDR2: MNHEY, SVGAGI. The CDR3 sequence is CASSYSTGGGQPQHF. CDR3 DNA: TGTGCCAGCAGTTACTCAACAGGGGGCGGCCAGCCCCAGCATTTT.

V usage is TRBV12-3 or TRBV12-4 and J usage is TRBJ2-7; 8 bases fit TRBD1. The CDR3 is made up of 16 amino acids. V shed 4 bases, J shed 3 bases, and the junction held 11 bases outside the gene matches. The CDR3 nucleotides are TGTGCCAGCAGTTCACCCTCGACAGGGGAAGTCTACGAGCAGTACTTC. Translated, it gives CASSSPSTGEVYEQYF.

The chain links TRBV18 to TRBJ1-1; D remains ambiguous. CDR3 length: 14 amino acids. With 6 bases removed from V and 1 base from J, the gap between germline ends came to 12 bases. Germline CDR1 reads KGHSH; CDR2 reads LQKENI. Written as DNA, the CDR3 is TGTGCCAGCTCGGCTGGACCCCGGAACACTGAAGCTTTCTTT. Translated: CASSAGPRNTEAFF.

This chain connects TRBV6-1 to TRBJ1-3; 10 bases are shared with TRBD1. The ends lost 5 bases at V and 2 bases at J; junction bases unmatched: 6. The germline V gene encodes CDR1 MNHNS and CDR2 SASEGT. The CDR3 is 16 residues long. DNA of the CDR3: TGTGCCAGCAGTCTCGGACAGGGGGATCCTGGAAACACCATATATTTT. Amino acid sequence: CASSLGQGDPGNTIYF.

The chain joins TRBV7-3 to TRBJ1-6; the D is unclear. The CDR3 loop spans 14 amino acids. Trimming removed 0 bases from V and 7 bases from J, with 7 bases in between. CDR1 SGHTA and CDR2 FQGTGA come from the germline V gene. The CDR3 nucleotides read TGTGCCAGCAGCTTAACAGGGCGCAATTCACCCCTCCACTTT. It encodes CASSLTGRNSPLHF.

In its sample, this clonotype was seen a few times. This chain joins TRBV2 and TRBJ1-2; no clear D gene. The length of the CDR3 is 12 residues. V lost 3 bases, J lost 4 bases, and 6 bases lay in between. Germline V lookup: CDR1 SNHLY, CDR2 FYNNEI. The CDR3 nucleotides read TGTGCCAGCAGTGACACATTCTATGGCTACACCTTC. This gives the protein CASSDTFYGYTF.

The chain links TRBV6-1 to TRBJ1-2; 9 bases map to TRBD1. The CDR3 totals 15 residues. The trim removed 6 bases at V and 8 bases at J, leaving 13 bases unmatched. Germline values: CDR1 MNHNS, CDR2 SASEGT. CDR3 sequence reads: CASRVRGGQGRGYTF. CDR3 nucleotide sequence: TGTGCCAGCAGAGTGAGAGGGGGACAGGGCAGGGGCTACACCTTC.